These 20 T cell receptor beta chains share one sample of origin, sequenced in a study of shared clonotypes between healthy human individuals (dated by TCRdb to 2018 to 2021). The library was generated by the immunoSEQ multiplex PCR assay. TCRdb stores this immuneACCESS table with in-frame sequences only. Part of the clones is absent; in the studies checked, under half of the shortfall reflects unresolved V genes, and no reason is known for the rest. This sample gives hundreds of thousands of clones in total; around 75% of them show up just once. Of the sample, less than 15% is held by the ten largest clones. The sample comprised PBMCs. The receptors derive from a woman between 40 and 50 years old in good health. Some clones in this sample may be carry-over from other donors' samples.

The chain links TRBV5-1 to TRBJ2-2; 8 nucleotides match TRBD2. Germline CDR1 is SGHRS and CDR2 is YFSETQ. The CDR3 sequence is 19 residues long. Trimming took 4 bases from V and 0 from J; bases not matched to a gene: 14. The CDR3 DNA follows: TGCGCCAGCAGCCCCCTGCCCAGCGGGAGCGACCCGAACACCGGGGAGCTGTTTTTT. Translated: CASSPLPSGSDPNTGELFF.

This clone was counted a few times. This rearrangement joins TRBV5-1 to TRBJ2-3; TRBD2 matches 9 bases. Germline V CDR1 and CDR2: SGHRS, YFSETQ. The CDR3 is 15 amino acids. V lost 5 bases to trimming and J lost 2 bases; unmatched junction nucleotides: 6. In DNA form, the CDR3 reads TGCGCCAGCAGAGATAGCGGGAGCCCCACAGATACGCAGTATTTT. Translating gives CASRDSGSPTDTQYF.

The gene calls are TRBV5-1 and TRBJ2-1; 11 bases agree with TRBD2. Germline V lookup: CDR1 SGHRS, CDR2 YFSETQ. V was pared by 3 bases and J by 3 bases, with 5 bases of the junction left unmatched. This CDR3 has 16 residues. The CDR3: CASSSRLAGIYNEQFF. As DNA, the CDR3 is TGCGCCAGCAGCTCTCGACTAGCGGGAATCTACAATGAGCAGTTCTTC.

This chain's CDR3 is CASTPGGTASYEQYF. The CDR3 nucleotides read TGTGCCAGTACCCCCGGCGGGACAGCTTCCTACGAGCAGTACTTC. The chain has TRBV19 and TRBJ2-7, with D possibly TRBD1 on 7 matching bases. V lost 7 bases and J lost 1, with 17 bases in between. The CDR3 is made up of 15 amino acids. The germline CDR1 and CDR2 sequences are LNHDA and SQIVND (reference sequence).

The rearrangement links TRBV7-8 to TRBJ2-1, with TRBD2 matching 12 bases. The CDR3 extends over 15 amino acids. The ends lost 1 base at V and 6 bases at J; junction bases unmatched: 1. The germline V gene has CDR1 SGHVS and CDR2 FQNEAQ. This CDR3 reads CASSLGTSGINEQFF. As DNA, the CDR3 is TGTGCCAGCAGCTTAGGGACTAGCGGGATCAATGAGCAGTTCTTC. The entire variable domain, with the rest obtained from reference TRBV7-8 and TRBJ2-1, is as follows: GAGVSQSPRYKVAKRGQDVALRCDPISGHVSLFWYQQALGQGPEFLTYFQNEAQLDKSGLPSDRFFAERPEGSVSTLKIQRTQQEDSAVYLCASSLGTSGINEQFFGPGTRLTVL.

The CDR3 sequence: CASSQQAYTEAFF. In DNA, the CDR3 is TGTGCCAGCAGCCAGCAAGCGTACACTGAAGCTTTCTTT. The rearrangement uses TRBV28 and TRBJ1-1, with unresolved D. The ends were cut back, 6 bases at V and 3 bases at J, with 11 bases in the middle. Germline CDR1 is MDHEN and CDR2 is SYDVKM. The CDR3 runs to 13 residues.

There are many counts of this clone. Other nucleotide sequences in the sample specify the same CDR3. The genes are TRBV30 and TRBJ2-7; D tentatively fits TRBD1 or TRBD2 (8 bases each). Trimming shortened V by 2 bases and J by 7 bases, and 21 bases separated the two germline ends. CDR3 length: 15 residues. CDR1 is GTSNPN and CDR2 is SVGIG in the germline V gene (reference sequence). Here the CDR3 reads CAWSRGQGLVEEQYF. DNA of the CDR3: TGTGCCTGGAGTCGAGGACAGGGACTAGTAGAGGAGCAGTACTTC.

The chain links TRBV27 to TRBJ2-7, with D hard to call. The CDR3 sequence is 14 residues long. Between the trimmed V and J ends, which lost 6 bases and 4 bases, there was a span of 16 bases. Germline values: CDR1 MNHEY, CDR2 SMNVEV (reference sequence). CDR3 sequence (DNA): TGTGCCAGCAGCCTCTCCAACAGCTATTACGAGCAGTACTTC. The encoded protein is CASSLSNSYYEQYF.

This chain uses TRBV30 with TRBJ2-5; 13 bases map to TRBD2. Germline V gene sequence: CDR1 GTSNPN, CDR2 SVGIG (reference sequence). J was trimmed by 4 bases and V by 6 bases; bases with no gene match: 14. This CDR3 contains 17 residues. The DNA of the CDR3 is TGTGCCTGCCCTTCCGGGACTAGCGGGGAGTTGGGAGAGACCCAGTACTTC. It is translated as CACPSGTSGELGETQYF.

The chain couples TRBV6-1 to TRBJ2-7; tentative D call: TRBD2 (6 bases). V gave up 8 bases and J gave up 1 base, with 12 bases separating them. In germline, CDR1 is MNHNS, CDR2 SASEGT. This CDR3 contains 13 residues. CDR3 protein: CASGREESYEQYF. The CDR3 DNA sequence: TGTGCCAGCGGGCGGGAAGAATCCTACGAGCAGTACTTC.

The chain links TRBV6-5 to TRBJ2-1; either TRBD1 or TRBD2 may fit D (5 bases each). Germline V CDR1 and CDR2: MNHEY, SVGAGI. This CDR3 has 15 residues. V was cut by 2 bases and J by 8 bases, with 16 bases left in between. The CDR3 sequence: CASSYVGPRSHEQFF. DNA for the CDR3: TGTGCCAGCAGTTACGTGGGACCCCGGAGCCATGAGCAGTTCTTC.

This rearrangement joins TRBV11-3 to TRBJ2-1; 8 bases are shared with TRBD2. CDR1 and CDR2 (germline): SGHNT, YENEEA. Germline trimming cut 5 bases from V and 9 bases from J; bases unmatched to any gene: 12. CDR3 size: 15 residues. The CDR3 DNA sequence: TGTGCCAGCAGCGAGAGGGATGGGACTAGGGGTGAGCAGTTCTTC. Its protein is CASSERDGTRGEQFF. Combining the CDR3 with reference TRBV11-3 and TRBJ2-1 gives the whole variable domain EAGVVQSPRYKIIEKKQPVAFWCNPISGHNTLYWYLQNLGQGPELLIRYENEEAVDDSQLPKDRFSAERLKGVDSTLKIQPAELGDSAVYLCASSERDGTRGEQFFGPGTRLTVL.

J is TRBJ2-5 and V is TRBV11-3, with D tentatively TRBD2 (5 bases). Germline V gene data show CDR1 as SGHNT and CDR2 as YENEEA. Between the trimmed V and J ends, which lost 1 base and 5 bases, there was a span of 11 bases. The CDR3 loop spans 14 amino acids. The CDR3 DNA sequence: TGTGCCAGCAGCTTAGGTCTAGCCGCCGAGACCCAGTACTTC. This codes for CASSLGLAAETQYF.

This sequence joins TRBV10-2 and TRBJ2-7; D is undetermined. V was cut by 6 bases and J by 3 bases, with 6 bases left in between. This CDR3 contains 11 residues. Per the germline V gene, CDR1 is WSHSY and CDR2 is SAAADI. CDR3 in amino acids: CASSPNYEQYF. The CDR3 coding sequence is TGCGCCAGCAGCCCTAACTACGAGCAGTACTTC.

This clone was seen many times. This rearrangement joins TRBV7-9 to TRBJ1-4, with 12 bases lining up with TRBD1. CDR3 length: 19 amino acids. V trimming: 3 bases; J trimming: 7 bases; junction bases outside the gene matches: 15. Germline V gives CDR1 SEHNR, CDR2 FQNEAQ (reference sequence). The CDR3 here is CASSLARLGQGARGEKLFF. CDR3 sequence (DNA): TGTGCCAGCAGCTTGGCCCGGTTGGGACAGGGGGCGCGAGGTGAAAAACTGTTTTTT. Full variable domain (remainder filled in from reference TRBV7-9 and TRBJ1-4): DTGVSQNPRHKITKRGQNVTFRCDPISEHNRLYWYRQTLGQGPEFLTYFQNEAQLEKSRLLSDRFSAERPKGSFSTLEIQRTEQGDSAMYLCASSLARLGQGARGEKLFFGSGTQLSVL.

CDR3 amino acids: CAISEGRGNEKLFF. DNA of the CDR3: TGTGCCATCAGCGAGGGAAGAGGGAATGAAAAACTGTTTTTT. This chain links TRBV10-3 with TRBJ1-4, with no clear D. V lost 6 bases to trimming and J lost 5 bases, with 13 bases between them. The CDR3 runs 14 residues. Germline CDR1 ENHRY, CDR2 SYGVKD.

The J gene is TRBJ2-1, the V gene TRBV18; TRBD1 agrees at 9 bases. This CDR3 region has 15 residues. The V segment lost 3 bases and the J segment 10 bases; nucleotides outside the gene matches: 10. Germline CDR1 KGHSH, CDR2 LQKENI. The CDR3 sequence: CASSPRPGQGYEQFF. In DNA form, the CDR3 reads TGTGCCAGCTCACCTAGACCGGGACAGGGTTACGAGCAGTTCTTC.

V gene TRBV27 combines with J gene TRBJ2-1, with 12 bases aligning to TRBD2. The CDR3 has 15 residues. CDR1 is MNHEY, CDR2 SMNVEV, per germline (reference sequence). With 5 bases clipped from V and 7 bases from J, the junction kept 6 bases outside the gene matches. CDR3 sequence: CASSEPTSGGNEQFF. CDR3 DNA sequence: TGTGCCAGCAGTGAACCGACTAGCGGGGGAAATGAGCAGTTCTTC.

On this clone: The sample has other DNA sequences that encode this CDR3 too. V and J are TRBV11-2 and TRBJ1-3; no clear D. Germline CDR1 and CDR2: SGHAT and FQNNGV. V was shortened by 1 base and J by 1 base, with 5 bases between the two germline ends. The CDR3 is made up of 14 amino acids. This chain's CDR3 is CASSLGFSGNTIYF. CDR3 sequence (DNA): TGTGCCAGCAGCTTAGGGTTTTCTGGAAACACCATATATTTT.

The rearrangement links TRBV5-4 to TRBJ1-4; a weak D match, TRBD1 (5 bases). Trimming took off 0 bases at V and 8 bases at J, with 11 bases between the two ends. The V gene's germline CDR1 is SGHNT and CDR2 YYREEE (reference sequence). The CDR3 loop spans 14 amino acids. The CDR3 reads CASSLGGAGEKLFF. The CDR3 DNA follows: TGTGCCAGCAGCTTGGGCGGGGCTGGGGAAAAACTGTTTTTT.